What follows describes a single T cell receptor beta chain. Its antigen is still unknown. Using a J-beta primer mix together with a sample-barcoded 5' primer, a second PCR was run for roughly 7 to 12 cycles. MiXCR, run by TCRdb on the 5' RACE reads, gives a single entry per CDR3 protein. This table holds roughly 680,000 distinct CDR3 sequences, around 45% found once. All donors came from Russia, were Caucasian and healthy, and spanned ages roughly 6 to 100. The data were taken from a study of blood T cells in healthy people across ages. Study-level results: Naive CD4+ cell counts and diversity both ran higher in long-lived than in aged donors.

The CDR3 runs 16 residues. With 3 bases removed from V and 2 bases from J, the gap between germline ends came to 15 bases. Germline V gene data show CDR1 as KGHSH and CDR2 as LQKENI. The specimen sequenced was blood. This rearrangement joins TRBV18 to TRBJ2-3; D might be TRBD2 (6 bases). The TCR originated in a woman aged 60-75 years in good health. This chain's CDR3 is CASSPSVGLYTDTQYF. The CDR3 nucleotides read TGTGCCAGCTCACCGTCCGTGGGACTGTACACAGATACGCAGTATTTT.